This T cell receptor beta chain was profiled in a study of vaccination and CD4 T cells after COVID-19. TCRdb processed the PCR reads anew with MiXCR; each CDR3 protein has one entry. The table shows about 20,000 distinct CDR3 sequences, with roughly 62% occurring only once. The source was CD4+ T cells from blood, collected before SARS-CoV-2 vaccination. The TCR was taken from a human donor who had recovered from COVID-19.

The CDR3 reads CASSLLSRRNTGELFF. The CDR3 DNA reads as TGTGCCAGCAGCTTACTATCCCGCAGGAACACCGGGGAGCTGTTTTTT. This chain joins TRBV7-8 and TRBJ2-2, with D uncertain. CDR1 and CDR2 (germline): SGHVS, FQNEAQ. This CDR3 has 16 amino acids. The V gene lost 2 bases and the J gene lost 1 base, with 11 bases spanning the gap.